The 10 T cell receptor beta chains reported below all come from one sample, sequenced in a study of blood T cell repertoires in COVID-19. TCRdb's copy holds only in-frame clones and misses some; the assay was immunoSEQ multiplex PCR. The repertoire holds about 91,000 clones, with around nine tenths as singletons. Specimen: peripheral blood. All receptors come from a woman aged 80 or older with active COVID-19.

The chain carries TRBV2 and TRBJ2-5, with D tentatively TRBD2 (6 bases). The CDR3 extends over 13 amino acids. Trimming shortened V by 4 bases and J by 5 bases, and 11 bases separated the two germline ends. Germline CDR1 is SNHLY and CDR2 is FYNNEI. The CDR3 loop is CASSVTRQETQYF. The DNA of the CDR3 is TGTGCCAGCAGTGTGACTAGGCAGGAGACCCAGTACTTC. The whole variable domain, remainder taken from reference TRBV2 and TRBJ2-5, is EPEVTQTPSHQVTQMGQEVILRCVPISNHLYFYWYRQILGQKVEFLVSFYNNEISEKSEIFDDQFSVERPDGSNFTLKIRSTKLEDSAMYFCASSVTRQETQYFGPGTRLLVL.

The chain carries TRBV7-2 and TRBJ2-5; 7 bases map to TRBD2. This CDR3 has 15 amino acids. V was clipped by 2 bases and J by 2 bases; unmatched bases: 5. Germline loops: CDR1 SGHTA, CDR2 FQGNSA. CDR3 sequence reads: CASSLWAAGQETQYF. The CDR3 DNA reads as TGTGCCAGCAGCTTATGGGCAGCGGGACAAGAGACCCAGTACTTC.

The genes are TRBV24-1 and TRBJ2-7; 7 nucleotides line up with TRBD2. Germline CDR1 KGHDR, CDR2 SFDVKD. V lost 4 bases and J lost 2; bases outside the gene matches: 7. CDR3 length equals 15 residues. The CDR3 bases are TGTGCCACCAGTGACCAAGCGGGGCCTCCCTACGAGCAGTACTTC. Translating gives CATSDQAGPPYEQYF.

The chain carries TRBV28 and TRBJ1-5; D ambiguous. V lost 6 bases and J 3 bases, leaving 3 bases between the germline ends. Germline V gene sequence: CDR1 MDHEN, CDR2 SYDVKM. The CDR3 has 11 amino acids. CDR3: CASRANQPQHF. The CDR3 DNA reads TGTGCCAGCAGGGCCAATCAGCCCCAGCATTTT.

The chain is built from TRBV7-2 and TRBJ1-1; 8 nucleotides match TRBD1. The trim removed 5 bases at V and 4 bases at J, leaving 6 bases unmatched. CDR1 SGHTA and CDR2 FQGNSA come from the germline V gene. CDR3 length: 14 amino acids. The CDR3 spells CASSPIGQGTEAFF. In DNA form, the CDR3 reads TGTGCCAGCAGCCCGATTGGACAGGGCACTGAAGCTTTCTTT.

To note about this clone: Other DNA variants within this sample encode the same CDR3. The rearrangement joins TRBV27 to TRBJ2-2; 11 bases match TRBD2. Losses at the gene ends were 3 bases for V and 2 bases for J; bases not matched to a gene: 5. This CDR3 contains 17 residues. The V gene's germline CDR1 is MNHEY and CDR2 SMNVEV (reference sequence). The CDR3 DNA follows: TGTGCCAGCAGTTTCAGAGGGACTAGCGGCAACACCGGGGAGCTGTTTTTT. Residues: CASSFRGTSGNTGELFF.

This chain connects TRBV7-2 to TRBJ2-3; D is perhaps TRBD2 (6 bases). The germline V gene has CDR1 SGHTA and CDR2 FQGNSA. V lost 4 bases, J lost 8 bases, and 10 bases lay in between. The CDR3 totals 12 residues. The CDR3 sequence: CASSWDLGTQYF. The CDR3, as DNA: TGTGCCAGCAGCTGGGACTTGGGTACGCAGTATTTT.

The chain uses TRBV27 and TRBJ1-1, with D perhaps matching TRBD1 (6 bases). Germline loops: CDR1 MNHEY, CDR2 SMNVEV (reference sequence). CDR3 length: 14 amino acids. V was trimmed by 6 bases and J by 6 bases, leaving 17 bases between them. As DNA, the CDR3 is TGTGCCAGCAGCGTCTATAACAGGGACGCTGAAGCTTTCTTT. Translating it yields CASSVYNRDAEAFF.

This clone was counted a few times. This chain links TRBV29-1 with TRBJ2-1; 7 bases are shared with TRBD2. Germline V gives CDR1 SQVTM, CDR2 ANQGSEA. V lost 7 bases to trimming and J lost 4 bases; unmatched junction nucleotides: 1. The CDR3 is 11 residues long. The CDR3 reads CSGRGYNEQFF. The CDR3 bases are TGCAGCGGGCGGGGGTACAATGAGCAGTTCTTC.

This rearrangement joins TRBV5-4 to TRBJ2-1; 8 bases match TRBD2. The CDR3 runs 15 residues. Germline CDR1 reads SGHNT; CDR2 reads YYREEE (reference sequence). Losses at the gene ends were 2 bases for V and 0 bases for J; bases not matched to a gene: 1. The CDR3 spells CASSFTSGSYNEQFF. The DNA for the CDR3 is TGTGCCAGCAGCTTTACTAGCGGCTCCTACAATGAGCAGTTCTTC.